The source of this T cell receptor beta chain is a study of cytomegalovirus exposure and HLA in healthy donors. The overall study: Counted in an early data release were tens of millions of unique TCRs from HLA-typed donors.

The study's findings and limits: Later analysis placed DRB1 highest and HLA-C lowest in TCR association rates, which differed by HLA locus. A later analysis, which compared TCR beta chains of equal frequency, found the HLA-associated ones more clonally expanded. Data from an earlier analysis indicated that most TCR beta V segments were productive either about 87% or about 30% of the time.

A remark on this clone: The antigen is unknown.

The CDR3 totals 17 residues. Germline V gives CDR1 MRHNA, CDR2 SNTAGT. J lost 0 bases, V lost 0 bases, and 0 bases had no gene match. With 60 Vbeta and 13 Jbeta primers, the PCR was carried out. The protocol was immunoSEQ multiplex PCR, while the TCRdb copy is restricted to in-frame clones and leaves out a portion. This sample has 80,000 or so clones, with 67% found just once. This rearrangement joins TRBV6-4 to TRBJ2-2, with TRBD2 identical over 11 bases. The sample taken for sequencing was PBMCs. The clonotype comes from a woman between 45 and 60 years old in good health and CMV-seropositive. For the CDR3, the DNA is TGTGCCAGCAGTGACTCTAGCGGGGGGGCGAACACCGGGGAGCTGTTTTTT. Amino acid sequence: CASSDSSGGANTGELFF.